This TCR beta chain was observed in a study of T cells in Graves' hyperthyroidism and ophthalmopathy. Recently diagnosed hyperthyroidism of less than 2 months' duration affected patients aged 18 to 65. Patients were excluded for uncontrolled infection, other autoimmune disease, pregnancy or lactation. Based on clinical symptoms, serum thyroxine and TRAb, thyroid ultrasound and orbital computed tomography, diagnoses were reached. As regards this clonotype: Its matching antigen is unknown.

Study-wide results and caveats: Most thyroid clonotypes expanded above 0.001 appeared in blood too.

V shed 9 bases and J 5 bases; nucleotides not matched to a gene: 7. The CDR3 has 12 amino acids. Germline-derived CDR1 and CDR2 are MNHNS and SASEGT. Amplified TCR beta CDR3 regions came from RNA transcripts. Carried out on the TCR CDR3, a first-round RT-PCR used the HTBI primer set. TCRdb reprocessed the multiplex PCR reads with MiXCR, giving one entry per CDR3 protein. The sample has approximately 510,000 distinct CDR3 sequences, 20% to 25% seen once; the top ten hold about 30%. The sequence was collected from a man aged 18 to 29 with Graves' hyperthyroidism. This rearrangement joins TRBV6-1 to TRBJ2-7; 7 bases agree with TRBD1. The source material was blood. The CDR3 bases are TGTGCCAGTACCGGGACAGAGAACGAGCAGTACTTC. Protein: CASTGTENEQYF.